One sample yielded the 17 T cell receptor beta chains listed below, sequenced in a study of human T cells and chemical hapten exposure. Each CDR3 protein is one row after TCRdb ran MiXCR on the RACE reads. The sample consists of approximately 340,000 distinct CDR3 sequences, approximately 6.3% of them appearing once. Sample time point: patch test 1, 2 weeks after DPC sensitization. Treatment described: therapeutic diphenylcyclopropenone sensitization with weekly scalp DPC. Sequenced here: whole blood, sampled in connection with sensitization to the hapten diphenylcyclopropenone (DPC). The source of these receptors is a young woman with alopecia areata. Some clones in this sample may be carry-over from other donors' samples.

The chain links TRBV14 to TRBJ2-3, with a weak D call TRBD2 (6 bases). This CDR3 has 13 residues. Trimming took 1 base from V and 13 from J, leaving 15 bases between them. Germline V gene lookup returns CDR1 SGHDN and CDR2 FVKESK. The CDR3 here is CASSQVSASEEYF. The CDR3 DNA sequence: TGTGCCAGCAGCCAAGTTTCGGCTAGCGAGGAGTATTTT. The variable domain in full, with the rest retrieved from reference TRBV14 and TRBJ2-3, is EAGVTQFPSHSVIEKGQTVTLRCDPISGHDNLYWYRRVMGKEIKFLLHFVKESKQDESGMPNNRFLAERTGGTYSTLKVQPAELEDSGVYFCASSQVSASEEYFGPGTRLTVL.

This clonotype was seen more than once but under ten times. This CDR3 reads CASSLTGALQETQYF. The CDR3 DNA follows: TGCGCCAGCAGCCTTACAGGAGCCCTTCAAGAGACCCAGTACTTC. This chain links TRBV5-1 with TRBJ2-5, with D perhaps TRBD1 (5 bases). V was shortened by 4 bases and J by 2 bases, with 15 bases between the two germline ends. The CDR3 runs to 15 residues. Germline-derived CDR1 and CDR2 are SGHRS and YFSETQ.

The rearrangement joins TRBV12-3 or TRBV12-4 to TRBJ1-1; D is unresolved. The CDR3 spans 14 residues. The V and J ends lost 2 bases and 3 bases respectively, with 10 bases between them. CDR3 coding DNA: TGTGCCAGCAGTTTAAGGGCCGCTTACACTGAAGCTTTCTTT. Residues: CASSLRAAYTEAFF.

The J gene is TRBJ2-1, the V gene TRBV5-1, with a possible D match to TRBD2 (6 bases). The CDR3 is 16 residues long. The V end lost 0 bases, the J end lost 7 bases, and 17 bases lay between the germline ends. The V gene's germline CDR1 is SGHRS and CDR2 YFSETQ. CDR3 region: CASSLARGTYCNEQFF. CDR3 bases: TGCGCCAGCAGCTTGGCACGGGGGACTTATTGTAATGAGCAGTTCTTC.

This chain joins TRBV5-1 and TRBJ2-3; TRBD2 is a possible D gene (6 bases). V was trimmed by 8 bases and J by 3 bases, leaving 16 bases between them. Germline CDR1 reads SGHRS; CDR2 reads YFSETQ. This CDR3 has 14 residues. CDR3 sequence (DNA): TGCGCCAGTAAGGAGGGGACGGCGACAGATACGCAGTATTTT. It yields the protein CASKEGTATDTQYF.

This clonotype has just a few counts. The rearrangement links TRBV20-1 to TRBJ2-3; D not resolved. The V end was cut by 5 bases, the J end by 5 bases, with 8 bases between. Germline V gene data show CDR1 as DFQATT and CDR2 as SNEGSKA (reference sequence). There are 11 residues in the CDR3. The chain's CDR3 is CSAEMQDTQYF. DNA of the CDR3: TGCAGTGCTGAGATGCAAGATACGCAGTATTTT.

This clonotype was recorded a few times. The CDR3 sequence: CSVPTSPRANEQFF. The CDR3 DNA reads TGCAGCGTCCCGACTAGCCCTAGGGCCAATGAGCAGTTCTTC. This rearrangement joins TRBV29-1 to TRBJ2-1, with 7 bases identical to TRBD2. Germline CDR1 and CDR2: SQVTM and ANQGSEA. The CDR3 is made up of 14 amino acids. V shed 6 bases, J shed 6 bases, and the junction held 11 bases outside the gene matches.

The V call is TRBV29-1, the J call TRBJ1-1; D not resolved. Trimming cost V 0 bases and J 6 bases, with 17 bases left between them. The CDR3 runs 15 residues. Germline-derived CDR1 and CDR2 are SQVTM and ANQGSEA. As DNA, the CDR3 is TGCAGCGTTGAAGACAGGACTAAACCTTTGGCTGAAGCTTTCTTT. It yields the protein CSVEDRTKPLAEAFF.

Only a few counts were recorded for this clonotype. The J gene is TRBJ1-1, the V gene TRBV28, with a tentative D call TRBD1 (6 bases). V was pared by 7 bases and J by 1 base, with 16 bases between. CDR1 MDHEN and CDR2 SYDVKM come from the germline V gene. The CDR3 runs 15 residues. The CDR3, as DNA: TGTGCCAGCACTTGGGAGAGGGGGGGGAACACTGAAGCTTTCTTT. This sequence encodes CASTWERGGNTEAFF. Variable domain in full (rest from reference TRBV28 and TRBJ1-1): DVKVTQSSRYLVKRTGEKVFLECVQDMDHENMFWYRQDPGLGLRLIYFSYDVKMKEKGDIPEGYSVSREKKERFSLILESASTNQTSMYLCASTWERGGNTEAFFGQGTRLTVV.

In this sample, this clonotype turned up a few times. J is TRBJ1-1 and V is TRBV28, with a weak D call TRBD1 (5 bases). Germline assignment: CDR1 MDHEN and CDR2 SYDVKM. V lost 8 bases to trimming and J lost 0 bases, with 16 bases between them. This CDR3 comprises 15 residues. The CDR3 region has the DNA TGTGCCAGCGTCAGGGAGACACTCATGAACACTGAAGCTTTCTTT. Its protein is CASVRETLMNTEAFF.

This clonotype was recorded a few times. The CDR3 DNA sequence: TGTGCCAGCAGTTTGGGGGAGGTCATTCAGTACTTC. Protein: CASSLGEVIQYF. This sequence joins TRBV28 and TRBJ2-4; D is possibly TRBD2 (6 bases). CDR1 and CDR2 from the germline V gene are MDHEN and SYDVKM. The CDR3 contains 12 residues. V was trimmed by 3 bases and J by 9 bases, leaving 9 bases between them.

This clonotype was counted a few times. This chain links TRBV20-1 with TRBJ1-3; 7 bases are shared with TRBD1. V was clipped by 3 bases and J by 5 bases; unmatched bases: 4. This CDR3 is 13 amino acids long. The germline gives CDR1 DFQATT, CDR2 SNEGSKA (reference sequence). The CDR3 is CSASVGGRNTIYF. The CDR3 DNA reads TGCAGTGCTAGCGTAGGGGGCCGAAACACCATATATTTT.

This clonotype came up many times. V gene TRBV20-1 combines with J gene TRBJ2-7; 11 positions agree with TRBD2. The J segment lost 7 bases and the V segment lost 2 bases, leaving 10 bases of the junction unmatched. CDR3 length: 15 amino acids. CDR1 is DFQATT, CDR2 SNEGSKA, per germline (reference sequence). The CDR3, as DNA: TGCAGTGCTAGAAACTTAGCGGGGGGGCGCGAAGAGCAGTACTTC. Its translation is CSARNLAGGREEQYF.

The CDR3 sequence is CASSLRPGVPNTEAFF. CDR3 DNA sequence: TGTGCCAGCAGCCTTAGACCGGGAGTTCCAAACACTGAAGCTTTCTTT. This chain links TRBV3-1 with TRBJ1-1, with D unresolved. The ends were cut back, 4 bases at V and 2 bases at J, with 17 bases in the middle. CDR3 length: 16 amino acids. CDR1 LGHDT and CDR2 YNNKEL come from the germline V gene (reference sequence).

The chain couples TRBV21-1 to TRBJ1-2. TRBV21-1 is a known pseudogene. The CDR3 has 14 amino acids. The CDR3 region is CASPGTPPGYGYTF. The CDR3 region has the DNA TGTGCCAGCCCGGGGACCCCTCCGGGCTATGGCTACACCTTC.

This clonotype occurred many times. V is TRBV28 and J is TRBJ2-7; D is unclear. Germline CDR1 reads MDHEN; CDR2 reads SYDVKM. Trimming removed 4 bases at V and 0 bases at J, with 10 bases between. The CDR3 length is 14 residues. The CDR3 nucleotides are TGTGCCAGCAGTTCTGTCGACACCTCCTACGAGCAGTACTTC. This translates into CASSSVDTSYEQYF.

The rearrangement links TRBV29-1 to TRBJ1-4; 7 positions match TRBD1. The CDR3 totals 13 residues. Germline V lookup: CDR1 SQVTM, CDR2 ANQGSEA. With 7 bases clipped from V and 4 bases from J, the junction kept 6 bases outside the gene matches. The CDR3 loop reads CSALTGLNEKLFF. The CDR3 DNA reads as TGCAGCGCGCTGACAGGGCTTAATGAAAAACTGTTTTTT. The full variable domain, completed using reference TRBV29-1 and TRBJ1-4, is SAVISQKPSRDICQRGTSLTIQCQVDSQVTMMFWYRQQPGQSLTLIATANQGSEATYESGFVIDKFPISRPNLTFSTLTVSNMSPEDSSIYLCSALTGLNEKLFFGSGTQLSVL.